Sequencing of this T cell receptor (beta chain) was carried out in a study of T cell responses to AZD1222 COVID-19 vaccine. General study results and limits: Spike-specific TCR repertoires showed rising breadth and depth after two AZD1222 doses. Close to half of all spike-specific TCRs reportedly target regions of the variants that are unmutated.

TCRdb keeps only in-frame clones here, not all; method: immunoSEQ multiplex PCR. The table lists tens of thousands of clones, around four fifths of them singletons. Germline V gene lookup returns CDR1 SEHNR and CDR2 FQNEAQ (reference sequence). V lost 5 bases and J lost 5; bases outside the gene matches: 9. The CDR3 covers 17 residues. By share, this clone ranks as medium-sized. Antigen: not known. The J gene is TRBJ2-3, the V gene TRBV7-9; 14 bases line up with TRBD2. The specimen comprised peripheral blood, sampled on day 0 of MenACWY control vaccination. The sequence derives from an adult in good health. The CDR3 DNA is TGTGCCAGCAGCCCAAAGCGACTAGCGGGGGGGCTAGATACGCAGTATTTT. It encodes CASSPKRLAGGLDTQYF.